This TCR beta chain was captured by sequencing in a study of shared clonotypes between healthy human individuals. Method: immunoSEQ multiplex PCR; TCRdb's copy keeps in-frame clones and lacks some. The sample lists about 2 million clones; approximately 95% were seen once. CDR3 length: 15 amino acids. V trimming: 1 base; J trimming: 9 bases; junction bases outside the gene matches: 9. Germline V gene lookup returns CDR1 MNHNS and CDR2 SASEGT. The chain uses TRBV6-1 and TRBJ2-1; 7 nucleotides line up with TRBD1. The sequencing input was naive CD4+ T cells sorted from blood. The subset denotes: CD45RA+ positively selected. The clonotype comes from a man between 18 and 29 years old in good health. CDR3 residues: CASSEGKTGATEQFF. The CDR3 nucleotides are TGTGCCAGCAGTGAAGGGAAAACAGGGGCTACTGAGCAGTTCTTC.